This T cell receptor (beta chain) comes out of a study of cytomegalovirus exposure and HLA in healthy donors. Across the whole study: A previous analysis identified 95 million to 130 million unique TCR beta sequences derived from around 200 million T cells. Roughly 92 million unique TCRs, all from HLA-typed donors, were included in an early release of the data.

Study outcomes and limitations: CMV serostatus was the only immune exposure information that was available. The productive fraction for most TCR beta V segments was about 87% or about 30% in an earlier analysis.

Both 60 Vbeta primers and 13 Jbeta primers went into the PCR. Produced via immunoSEQ multiplex PCR; TCRdb's table is partial and in-frame only. This table has about 130,000 clones, about 81% appearing once. The CDR3 is 14 residues long. Trimming at V came to 1 base and at J to 5 bases, leaving 2 bases not matched to a gene. Germline CDR1 reads SGHTA; CDR2 reads FQGTGA. Comments on this clone: Its specificity is unknown.

The source is a woman in her 40s in good health and CMV-seropositive. This chain links TRBV7-3 with TRBJ1-1; the match to TRBD1 covers 9 bases. Sequenced material: PBMCs. CDR3 DNA sequence: TGTGCCAGCAGCTTAATGGACAGGGGAACTGAAGCTTTCTTT. Translating gives CASSLMDRGTEAFF.